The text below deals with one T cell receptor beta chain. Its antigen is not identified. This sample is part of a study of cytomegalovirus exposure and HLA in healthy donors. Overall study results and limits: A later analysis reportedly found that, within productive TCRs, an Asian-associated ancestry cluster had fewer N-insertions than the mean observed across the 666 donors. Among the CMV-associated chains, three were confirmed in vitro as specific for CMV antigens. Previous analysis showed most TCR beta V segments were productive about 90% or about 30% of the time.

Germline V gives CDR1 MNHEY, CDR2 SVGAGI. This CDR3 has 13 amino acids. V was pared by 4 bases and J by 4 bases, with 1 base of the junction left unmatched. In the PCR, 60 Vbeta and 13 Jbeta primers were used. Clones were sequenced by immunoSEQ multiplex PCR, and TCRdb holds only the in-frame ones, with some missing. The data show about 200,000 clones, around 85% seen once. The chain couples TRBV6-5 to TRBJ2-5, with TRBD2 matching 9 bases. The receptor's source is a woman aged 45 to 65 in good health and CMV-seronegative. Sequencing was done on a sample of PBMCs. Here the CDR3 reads CASSSLAGETQYF. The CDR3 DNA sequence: TGTGCCAGCAGTTCACTAGCGGGAGAGACCCAGTACTTC.